The 24 T cell receptor beta chains below all came from one sample that was sequenced in a study of shared clonotypes between healthy human individuals. Profiled with immunoSEQ multiplex PCR; TCRdb holds only in-frame clones, not every one. Of approximately 740,000 clones listed, under 80% were seen once; the top ten hold 1.7%. What was sequenced was memory CD4+ T cells sorted from blood. Subset specified: CD45RA-negative fraction. All receptors come from a woman aged 25 to 45 in good health.

The CDR3 here is CASSVSAGGYGYTF. The CDR3, as DNA: TGTGCCAGCAGCGTATCGGCAGGGGGCTATGGCTACACCTTC. This chain connects TRBV9 to TRBJ1-2; TRBD1 agrees at 7 bases. CDR1 and CDR2 (germline): SGDLS, YYNGEE. The V and J ends lost 1 base and 4 bases, in that order; junction bases with no gene match: 4. CDR3 length: 14 amino acids. The variable domain in full, completed from reference TRBV9 and TRBJ1-2, reads DSGVTQTPKHLITATGQRVTLRCSPRSGDLSVYWYQQSLDQGLQFLIQYYNGEERAKGNILERFSAQQFPDLHSELNLSSLELGDSALYFCASSVSAGGYGYTFGSGTRLTVV.

The chain carries TRBV6-1 and TRBJ2-7, with 8 bases that match TRBD1. V gave up 2 bases and J gave up 1 base; unmatched junction bases: 10. Germline V lookup: CDR1 MNHNS, CDR2 SASEGT. The CDR3 runs 17 residues. CDR3 DNA sequence: TGTGCCAGCAGTGAATCAAACAGGGGGTTGCGTTCCTACGAGCAGTACTTC. It codes for CASSESNRGLRSYEQYF.

The chain joins TRBV5-1 to TRBJ2-1; D may correspond to TRBD1 or TRBD2 (6 bases each). Germline V gives CDR1 SGHRS, CDR2 YFSETQ. This CDR3 region has 16 residues. Between the trimmed V and J ends, which lost 0 bases and 2 bases, there was a span of 12 bases. The CDR3 spells CASSLAGGGAYNEQFF. Written as DNA, the CDR3 is TGCGCCAGCAGCTTGGCCGGGGGCGGGGCCTACAATGAGCAGTTCTTC.

CDR3 amino acids: CASSPGTGGTSSPLHF. DNA of the CDR3: TGTGCCAGCAGCCCGGGGACAGGGGGCACTTCATCACCCCTCCACTTT. The chain combines TRBV7-9 with TRBJ1-6; TRBD1 matches 12 bases. Losses at the gene ends were 5 bases for V and 10 bases for J; bases not matched to a gene: 9. The CDR3 loop spans 16 amino acids. CDR1 and CDR2 (germline): SEHNR, FQNEAQ (reference sequence).

V gene TRBV9 combines with J gene TRBJ2-2; TRBD1 matches at 8 bases. Germline V lookup: CDR1 SGDLS, CDR2 YYNGEE. The J segment lost 2 bases and the V segment lost 3 bases, leaving 6 bases of the junction unmatched. The CDR3 is made up of 16 amino acids. This CDR3 reads CASSAGTGANTGELFF. DNA of the CDR3: TGTGCCAGCAGCGCAGGGACAGGAGCCAACACCGGGGAGCTGTTTTTT.

This clone was seen more than once but under ten times. This chain uses TRBV6-6 with TRBJ1-4; 9 bases map to TRBD1. The germline CDR1 and CDR2 sequences are MNHNY and SVGAGI (reference sequence). V shed 6 bases and J 5 bases; nucleotides not matched to a gene: 4. The CDR3 length is 14 residues. As DNA, the CDR3 is TGTGCCAGCAGAAACGACAGGGGGAATGAAAAACTGTTTTTT. As protein: CASRNDRGNEKLFF.

The chain has TRBV11-1 and TRBJ2-5; either TRBD1 or TRBD2 may fit D (6 bases each). CDR1 and CDR2 (germline): SGHAT, FQDESV (reference sequence). The CDR3 is made up of 16 amino acids. Trimming took off 1 base at V and 7 bases at J, with 19 bases between the two ends. The CDR3 is CASSLDRSRGVATQYF. The CDR3 region has the DNA TGTGCCAGCAGCTTAGATCGGTCGAGGGGGGTGGCGACCCAGTACTTC.

This clone was recorded a few times. The chain has TRBV6-6 and TRBJ2-5, with 7 bases fitting TRBD1. V dropped 6 bases and J dropped 1; count of bases not matched to a gene: 5. Germline assignment: CDR1 MNHNY and CDR2 SVGAGI (reference sequence). CDR3 length: 14 amino acids. The CDR3 coding sequence is TGTGCCAGCAGCCCAGGGACAGCCCAAGAGACCCAGTACTTC. This encodes CASSPGTAQETQYF.

The table lists this clone with a count of one. The V and J genes are TRBV25-1 and TRBJ2-3; TRBD2 aligns across 7 bases. The CDR3 totals 15 residues. V dropped 4 bases and J dropped 0; count of bases not matched to a gene: 4. CDR1 and CDR2 (germline): MGHDK, SYGVNS. In DNA, the CDR3 is TGTGCCAGCAGTGTCAGCGGGGATAGCACAGATACGCAGTATTTT. Amino acids: CASSVSGDSTDTQYF. Full variable domain (rest looked up from reference TRBV25-1 and TRBJ2-3): EADIYQTPRYLVIGTGKKITLECSQTMGHDKMYWYQQDPGMELHLIHYSYGVNSTEKGDLSSESTVSRIRTEHFPLTLESARPSHTSQYLCASSVSGDSTDTQYFGPGTRLTVL.

The chain carries TRBV2 and TRBJ2-7; D may correspond to TRBD1 or TRBD2 (5 bases each). V shed 8 bases and J shed 4 bases, with 9 bases lying between them. Germline lookup yields CDR1 SNHLY and CDR2 FYNNEI. The CDR3 sequence is 11 residues long. CDR3 DNA sequence: TGTGCCAGCGGGACCGAGTACGAGCAGTACTTC. Translating it yields CASGTEYEQYF.

This clone was detected many times. The chain employs TRBV10-2 and TRBJ1-2; maybe TRBD1 (6 bases). Germline CDR1 reads WSHSY; CDR2 reads SAAADI. Trimming took off 0 bases at V and 6 bases at J, with 23 bases between the two ends. The CDR3 loop spans 18 amino acids. The CDR3 DNA sequence: TGCGCCAGCAGTGAGTCGCTACTCCGGGCTACAGGGTCGAATGGCTACACCTTC. This translates into CASSESLLRATGSNGYTF.

The J gene is TRBJ2-7, the V gene TRBV28; D is uncertain. Germline loops: CDR1 MDHEN, CDR2 SYDVKM. There are 13 residues in the CDR3. V was clipped by 2 bases and J by 3 bases, with 8 bases between them. The CDR3 reads CASSLNPFYEQYF. In DNA, the CDR3 is TGTGCCAGCAGTTTAAACCCCTTCTACGAGCAGTACTTC.

This clone showed up just a few times. This chain joins TRBV2 and TRBJ1-2; no clear D gene. The V and J ends lost 2 bases and 4 bases respectively, with 8 bases between them. CDR1 and CDR2 from the germline V gene are SNHLY and FYNNEI. The CDR3 spans 13 residues. CDR3 nucleotides: TGTGCCAGCAGTGAATTATCCTTCTATGGCTACACCTTC. Encoded protein: CASSELSFYGYTF.

This clone was recorded a few times. This clone may be a read error of a much larger clone one base away. The sample contains more than one DNA sequence encoding this CDR3. The V and J genes are TRBV5-1 and TRBJ2-6, with D perhaps matching TRBD1 (6 bases). This CDR3 has 14 residues. Germline CDR1 and CDR2: SGHRS and YFSETQ. Trimming removed 4 bases at V and 1 base at J, with 6 bases between. CDR3 protein: CASSTGSGANVLTF. As DNA, the CDR3 is TGCGCCAGCAGCACAGGGTCTGGGGCCAACGTCCTGACTTTC.

In its sample, this clone was seen a few times. The chain has TRBV11-2 and TRBJ2-3; D is undetermined. Per the germline V gene, CDR1 is SGHAT and CDR2 is FQNNGV. V was trimmed by 1 base and J by 5 bases, leaving 4 bases between them. The CDR3 runs to 12 residues. CDR3 nucleotide sequence: TGTGCCAGCAGCTTAGTTGGAGATACGCAGTATTTT. It specifies CASSLVGDTQYF.

The chain is built from TRBV6-1 and TRBJ1-2; possibly TRBD1 for D (5 bases). Per the germline V gene, CDR1 is MNHNS and CDR2 is SASEGT. The germline V and J ends were trimmed by 8 bases and 0 bases, with 16 bases remaining between them. The CDR3 contains 15 residues. CDR3 residues: CASRAGTWANYGYTF. The CDR3 region has the DNA TGTGCCAGCCGGGCGGGGACTTGGGCTAACTATGGCTACACCTTC.

J is TRBJ2-7 and V is TRBV27; D gene ambiguous. CDR1 and CDR2 from the germline V gene are MNHEY and SMNVEV (reference sequence). V was clipped by 5 bases and J by 7 bases, with 18 bases between them. CDR3 length: 14 residues. The CDR3 reads CASSPSAAFGEQYF. The CDR3 coding sequence is TGTGCCAGCAGTCCCAGCGCGGCATTCGGGGAGCAGTACTTC.

This chain uses TRBV5-4 with TRBJ2-2; TRBD2 matches 9 bases. The CDR3 spans 15 residues. Germline V gives CDR1 SGHNT, CDR2 YYREEE (reference sequence). V lost 2 bases to trimming and J lost 5 bases; unmatched junction nucleotides: 4. The CDR3 DNA reads as TGTGCCAGCAGCTTTCGGCGGGAGGGTACCGGGGAGCTGTTTTTT. Amino acid sequence: CASSFRREGTGELFF.

At least ten counts were recorded for this clone. The rearrangement links TRBV5-4 to TRBJ1-3, with D tentatively TRBD1 (5 bases). Germline CDR1 SGHNT, CDR2 YYREEE (reference sequence). The CDR3 contains 15 residues. Trimming cost V 0 bases and J 0 bases, with 7 bases left between them. DNA for the CDR3: TGTGCCAGCAGCTTGGATACAGGCTCTGGAAACACCATATATTTT. As protein: CASSLDTGSGNTIYF.

The chain links TRBV5-1 to TRBJ2-3; D not resolved. The CDR3 is 16 residues long. The V gene's germline CDR1 is SGHRS and CDR2 YFSETQ. With 3 bases removed from V and 3 bases from J, the gap between germline ends came to 17 bases. The CDR3 is CASSYGGALGTDTQYF. The CDR3 DNA follows: TGCGCCAGCAGCTACGGCGGTGCCCTCGGGACAGATACGCAGTATTTT.

The chain recombines TRBV5-6 with TRBJ2-7, with D possibly TRBD2 on 6 matching bases. Deletions cut 3 bases from V and 5 bases from J, with 12 bases between. CDR1 SGHDT and CDR2 YYEEEE come from the germline V gene. The CDR3 is 13 amino acids. The CDR3 is CASSWRRGDEQYF. The CDR3 DNA reads as TGTGCCAGCAGCTGGCGGCGGGGCGACGAGCAGTACTTC.

CDR3: CASSSGTGTMNTEAFF. CDR3 nucleotides: TGTGCCAGCAGTTCTGGGACAGGGACGATGAACACTGAAGCTTTCTTT. The V and J genes are TRBV27 and TRBJ1-1, with 9 bases fitting TRBD1. The germline V gene encodes CDR1 MNHEY and CDR2 SMNVEV (reference sequence). V gave up 4 bases and J gave up 0 bases; unmatched junction bases: 6. The CDR3 length is 16 residues.

This clone was seen only once. A much larger clone differs from this one at a single base, so this may be a read error. The sample carries other DNA sequences with the same CDR3. The rearrangement uses TRBV29-1 and TRBJ2-2, with D perhaps given as TRBD1 or TRBD2 (5 bases each). Germline V gives CDR1 SQVTM, CDR2 ANQGSEA. CDR3 length equals 14 residues. The CDR3 DNA is TGCAGTGGAATTAAGGGGACGTACACCGGAGAGCTGTTTTTT. Translation: CSGIKGTYTGELFF.

This chain uses TRBV6-8 with TRBJ2-2; 10 nucleotides match TRBD2. The V gene end was trimmed by 5 bases and the J gene end by 3 bases; junction bases not matched to a gene: 12. Germline V gives CDR1 MNHGY, CDR2 SAAAGT. The CDR3 contains 18 residues. The CDR3 sequence: CASSIYDGTSDYTGELFF. The CDR3 region has the DNA TGTGCCAGCAGTATTTATGACGGGACTAGCGACTACACCGGGGAGCTGTTTTTT.